This entry lists 23 T cell receptor beta chains sequenced from one sample in a study of radiotherapy plus CTLA-4 blockade in lung cancer. Sequencing used immunoSEQ multiplex PCR; TCRdb keeps in-frame clones, though not all of them. The table shows 70,000 to 95,000 clones, with approximately 80% occurring only once. The sample here was peripheral blood, taken from a patient treated with radiotherapy plus ipilimumab. Every receptor here comes from a human donor with non-small cell lung cancer that progressed on radiotherapy plus ipilimumab.

CDR3 sequence reads: CAIRDRTMNTEAFF. As DNA, the CDR3 is TGTGCCATCAGAGACAGGACCATGAACACTGAAGCTTTCTTT. V usage is TRBV10-3 and J usage is TRBJ1-1, with D maybe TRBD1 (6 bases). V dropped 6 bases and J dropped 0 bases, with 11 bases sitting between them. The CDR3 is 14 residues long. The germline CDR1 and CDR2 sequences are ENHRY and SYGVKD.

This clone occurred a few times. The chain is built from TRBV6-1 and TRBJ1-5; no reliable D call. Germline assignment: CDR1 MNHNS and CDR2 SASEGT. V shed 3 bases and J shed 2 bases, with 11 bases lying between them. The CDR3 length is 15 residues. CDR3 sequence (DNA): TGTGCCAGCAGTGAGCGGAGTACAGGCAATCAGCCCCAGCATTTT. It is translated as CASSERSTGNQPQHF.

V is TRBV27 and J is TRBJ2-3, with 12 nucleotides matching TRBD2. Germline-derived CDR1 and CDR2 are MNHEY and SMNVEV (reference sequence). V lost 3 bases to trimming and J lost 5 bases; unmatched junction nucleotides: 9. This CDR3 is built from 17 residues. The CDR3 DNA is TGTGCCAGCAGTTTCTCTAGCGGGGGGGCCTCGAGAGATACGCAGTATTTT. This encodes CASSFSSGGASRDTQYF.

This clone has only a few counts. The chain employs TRBV2 and TRBJ1-2; possible D gene TRBD1, 5 bases. The CDR3 has 12 amino acids. V dropped 6 bases and J dropped 8 bases, with 13 bases sitting between them. CDR1 is SNHLY, CDR2 FYNNEI, per germline. The CDR3 loop reads CASSPRAGGYTF. The CDR3 DNA reads TGTGCCAGCAGCCCCAGGGCTGGCGGCTACACCTTC.

J is TRBJ1-2 and V is TRBV19; 9 bases match TRBD1. CDR3 length: 15 residues. CDR1 is LNHDA and CDR2 is SQIVND in the germline V gene (reference sequence). Trimming removed 7 bases from V and 4 bases from J; junction bases left unmatched: 10. CDR3 nucleotides: TGTGCCAGTAACCGGGGACAGGGTTTTAGCTATGGCTACACCTTC. The encoded protein is CASNRGQGFSYGYTF. The entire variable domain, with the rest obtained from reference TRBV19 and TRBJ1-2, is as follows: DGGITQSPKYLFRKEGQNVTLSCEQNLNHDAMYWYRQDPGQGLRLIYYSQIVNDFQKGDIAEGYSVSREKKESFPLTVTSAQKNPTAFYLCASNRGQGFSYGYTFGSGTRLTVV.

A single count supports this clone. The gene calls are TRBV14 and TRBJ2-2, with D tentatively TRBD2 (6 bases). The V gene lost 4 bases and the J gene lost 1 base, with 10 bases spanning the gap. This CDR3 spans 15 amino acids. Germline CDR1 reads SGHDN; CDR2 reads FVKESK. CDR3 bases: TGTGCCAGCAGCCCGCACGGGGGGAACACCGGGGAGCTGTTTTTT. Protein: CASSPHGGNTGELFF.

This clone was picked up one time. This chain connects TRBV29-1 to TRBJ1-1; maybe TRBD1 (5 bases). The length of the CDR3 is 13 residues. The ends were cut back, 4 bases at V and 4 bases at J, with 13 bases in the middle. Per the germline V gene, CDR1 is SQVTM and CDR2 is ANQGSEA. This CDR3 reads CSVVGSRGTEAFF. As DNA, the CDR3 is TGCAGCGTTGTAGGGAGTAGGGGCACTGAAGCTTTCTTT.

The chain recombines TRBV2 with TRBJ1-6, with 8 bases lining up with TRBD1. The CDR3 consists of 13 residues. Germline V gene sequence: CDR1 SNHLY, CDR2 FYNNEI. After removal of 7 bases from V and 8 bases from J, the junction contained 4 bases not matched to a gene. The CDR3 sequence is CASTRGLDSPLHF. Here the CDR3 DNA reads TGTGCCAGCACCAGGGGGCTTGATTCACCCCTCCACTTT.

This chain uses TRBV10-2 with TRBJ2-3; no clear D. The length of the CDR3 is 11 residues. Germline CDR1 and CDR2: WSHSY and SAAADI. Trimming removed 5 bases from V and 4 bases from J, with 4 bases in between. CDR3 region: CASSSPDTQYF. In nucleotides, the CDR3 is TGCGCCAGCAGTTCCCCAGATACGCAGTATTTT.

The chain couples TRBV7-7 to TRBJ2-3; tentative D call: TRBD1 (6 bases). Trimming shortened V by 5 bases and J by 0 bases, and 12 bases separated the two germline ends. This CDR3 has 15 amino acids. From germline, CDR1 is SSHAT and CDR2 FNYEAQ (reference sequence). CDR3: CASSPGTSSTDTQYF. CDR3 DNA: TGTGCCAGCAGCCCCGGGACATCTAGCACAGATACGCAGTATTTT.

The chain carries TRBV4-3 and TRBJ1-4, with D perhaps matching TRBD1 (6 bases). The CDR3 loop spans 17 amino acids. The V end lost 1 base, the J end lost 0 bases, and 12 bases lay between the germline ends. The germline V gene has CDR1 LGHNA and CDR2 YSLEER. For the CDR3, the DNA is TGCGCCAGCAGCCAAGTTTTCGGGACAACAACTAATGAAAAACTGTTTTTT. Protein product: CASSQVFGTTTNEKLFF.

This chain uses TRBV6-6 with TRBJ2-7; the D is unclear. The CDR3 totals 13 residues. Between the trimmed V and J ends, which lost 2 bases and 5 bases, there was a span of 10 bases. CDR1 is MNHNY and CDR2 is SVGAGI in the germline V gene (reference sequence). CDR3 in amino acids: CASSYVGPHEQYF. The CDR3 DNA sequence: TGTGCCAGCAGTTACGTCGGACCCCACGAGCAGTACTTC.

V is TRBV2 and J is TRBJ2-1; 11 bases align to TRBD2. This CDR3 is 18 amino acids long. The V segment lost 5 bases and the J segment 0 bases; nucleotides outside the gene matches: 9. Germline V gene data show CDR1 as SNHLY and CDR2 as FYNNEI. As DNA, the CDR3 is TGTGCCAGCAGTCGAGGACTAGCGGGCCCGAGCTCCTACAATGAGCAGTTCTTC. This encodes CASSRGLAGPSSYNEQFF.

The J gene is TRBJ2-7, the V gene TRBV11-2; 8 bases match TRBD2. This CDR3 spans 17 amino acids. J lost 0 bases, V lost 1 base, and 8 bases had no gene match. Germline CDR1 is SGHAT and CDR2 is FQNNGV. CDR3 in DNA: TGTGCCAGCAGCTTAGTCGGGGGGGCCTTGAGCTCCTACGAGCAGTACTTC. Translating gives CASSLVGGALSSYEQYF. Full variable domain (rest looked up from reference TRBV11-2 and TRBJ2-7): EAGVAQSPRYKIIEKRQSVAFWCNPISGHATLYWYQQILGQGPKLLIQFQNNGVVDDSQLPKDRFSAERLKGVDSTLKIQPAKLEDSAVYLCASSLVGGALSSYEQYFGPGTRLTVT.

The chain is built from TRBV6-5 and TRBJ2-7, with TRBD2 matching 8 bases. Trimming cost V 6 bases and J 2 bases; bases outside gene matches: 6. There are 14 residues in the CDR3. Germline V gives CDR1 MNHEY, CDR2 SVGAGI. CDR3 amino acids: CASRTHGGAYEQYF. The CDR3 DNA reads TGTGCCAGCAGGACCCACGGGGGGGCCTACGAGCAGTACTTC.

In DNA, the CDR3 is TGTGCCAGCAGCTTGGGGGTAATTAGCAATCAGCCCCAGCATTTT. This encodes CASSLGVISNQPQHF. This rearrangement joins TRBV5-6 to TRBJ1-5; no clear D. There are 15 residues in the CDR3. V lost 0 bases and J 0 bases, leaving 7 bases between the germline ends. Germline V CDR1 and CDR2: SGHDT, YYEEEE.

The chain recombines TRBV5-1 with TRBJ1-3, with D unclear. V was shortened by 4 bases and J by 1 base, with 15 bases between the two germline ends. The CDR3 runs 16 residues. The V gene's germline CDR1 is SGHRS and CDR2 YFSETQ. The CDR3 region has the DNA TGCGCCAGCAGCCCATCGGGAGGGCAATCTGGAAACACCATATATTTT. The encoded protein is CASSPSGGQSGNTIYF.

The rearrangement joins TRBV18 to TRBJ1-1; D unclear. The CDR3 runs to 14 residues. The germline V and J ends were trimmed by 6 bases and 11 bases, with 22 bases remaining between them. Per the germline V gene, CDR1 is KGHSH and CDR2 is LQKENI. CDR3 sequence reads: CASSPSPLVFYAFF. As DNA, the CDR3 is TGTGCCAGCTCCCCGAGCCCCCTCGTTTTCTATGCTTTCTTT. Supplemented by reference TRBV18 and TRBJ1-1, the full variable domain reads NAGVMQNPRHLVRRRGQEARLRCSPMKGHSHVYWYRQLPEEGLKFMVYLQKENIIDESGMPKERFSAEFPKEGPSILRIQQVVRGDSAAYFCASSPSPLVFYAFFGQGTRLTVV.

The chain combines TRBV18 with TRBJ2-1; the match to TRBD2 covers 12 bases. Germline V gene data show CDR1 as KGHSH and CDR2 as LQKENI. The CDR3 extends over 16 amino acids. V dropped 2 bases and J dropped 7; count of bases not matched to a gene: 6. CDR3 region: CASSPRLAGGPNEQFF. CDR3 nucleotide sequence: TGTGCCAGCTCACCAAGGCTAGCGGGAGGGCCAAATGAGCAGTTCTTC.

This sequence joins TRBV9 and TRBJ2-5; tentatively, D is TRBD1 (5 bases). The CDR3 extends over 16 amino acids. Trimming took off 0 bases at V and 2 bases at J, with 14 bases between the two ends. The V gene's germline CDR1 is SGDLS and CDR2 YYNGEE. CDR3 protein: CASSVAHIAGQETQYF. CDR3 DNA: TGTGCCAGCAGCGTAGCCCATATTGCAGGGCAAGAGACCCAGTACTTC. Filled out from reference TRBV9 and TRBJ2-5, the complete variable domain reads DSGVTQTPKHLITATGQRVTLRCSPRSGDLSVYWYQQSLDQGLQFLIQYYNGEERAKGNILERFSAQQFPDLHSELNLSSLELGDSALYFCASSVAHIAGQETQYFGPGTRLLVL.

The chain couples TRBV11-3 to TRBJ2-3; weak D call: TRBD1 (5 bases). The V and J ends lost 3 bases and 2 bases respectively, with 9 bases between them. The CDR3 runs 14 residues. CDR1 SGHNT and CDR2 YENEEA come from the germline V gene. The CDR3 DNA follows: TGTGCCAGCAGCTTGACAGTGGACACAGATACGCAGTATTTT. Amino acids: CASSLTVDTDTQYF.

J is TRBJ1-1 and V is TRBV5-1, with D tentatively TRBD1 (5 bases). The CDR3 length is 17 residues. V was trimmed by 4 bases and J by 4 bases, leaving 23 bases between them. Looked up from germline, CDR1 is SGHRS and CDR2 is YFSETQ. The CDR3 loop is CASSRGGDKTLSTEAFF. In nucleotides, the CDR3 is TGCGCCAGCAGCCGGGGGGGTGATAAAACTCTATCCACTGAAGCTTTCTTT. Variable domain in full (rest from reference TRBV5-1 and TRBJ1-1): KAGVTQTPRYLIKTRGQQVTLSCSPISGHRSVSWYQQTPGQGLQFLFEYFSETQRNKGNFPGRFSGRQFSNSRSEMNVSTLELGDSALYLCASSRGGDKTLSTEAFFGQGTRLTVV.

The chain couples TRBV6-1 to TRBJ2-1; TRBD1 agrees at 8 bases. Germline V gene data show CDR1 as MNHNS and CDR2 as SASEGT. V lost 2 bases to trimming and J lost 3 bases; unmatched junction nucleotides: 3. This CDR3 has 15 amino acids. The CDR3 bases are TGTGCCAGCAGTGAATTGACAGGGGTCTACAATGAGCAGTTCTTC. This encodes CASSELTGVYNEQFF.